Below are 29 T cell receptor beta chains sequenced from a single sample in a study of beta chain features in type 1 diabetes (dated by TCRdb to between 2018 and 2020). Libraries were constructed by the immunoSEQ multiplex PCR assay. All of the isolated RNA was reverse transcribed with the High Capacity cDNA Reverse Transcription Kit, so expressed TCRB transcripts were sequenced. TCRdb took over this immuneACCESS table, retaining in-frame rearrangements with V and J assigned. Such tables are incomplete; in checked studies, under half of the missing clones stem from an unresolved V gene, and the remainder is unexplained. For this sample the table gives about 340,000 clones, of which roughly 14% were detected only once. The top ten hold around 0.016% of the sample. The study at large found these results: In all four CD4+ subsets, TCRB CDR3 length was moderately but significantly shorter in type 1 diabetes patients.

The antigens of these receptors remain unknown. Sequenced material: naive CD4+ T cells from blood. What the cell subset or site label conveys for this sample: true naive CD4+ T cells. All receptors come from a woman between 18 and 29 years old with type 1 diabetes.

The chain carries TRBV5-1 and TRBJ2-5; TRBD2 agrees at 7 bases. The CDR3 is made up of 16 amino acids. Germline CDR1 reads SGHRS; CDR2 reads YFSETQ. V dropped 3 bases and J dropped 0; count of bases not matched to a gene: 8. CDR3 in amino acids: CASSSTSLPYQETQYF. In DNA form, the CDR3 reads TGCGCCAGCAGCTCGACTAGCCTACCGTACCAAGAGACCCAGTACTTC.

There are a few counts of this clone. The V and J genes are TRBV19 and TRBJ1-5; 10 nucleotides line up with TRBD1. This CDR3 region has 13 residues. The J segment lost 7 bases and the V segment lost 5 bases, leaving 2 bases of the junction unmatched. CDR1 is LNHDA, CDR2 SQIVND, per germline (reference sequence). The CDR3 DNA follows: TGTGCCAGTAGTCTGACAGGGGGCCAGCCCCAGCATTTT. Protein sequence: CASSLTGGQPQHF.

The V call is TRBV11-1, the J call TRBJ1-1, with D possibly matching TRBD1 (6 bases). CDR1 and CDR2 (germline): SGHAT, FQDESV (reference sequence). The CDR3 is made up of 15 amino acids. Trimming stripped 5 bases from V and 1 base from J, with 14 bases between. CDR3 in DNA: TGTGCCAGCAGCCCCCACAGGGACGGGAACACTGAAGCTTTCTTT. Protein product: CASSPHRDGNTEAFF.

V is TRBV7-9 and J is TRBJ1-5, with a weak D call TRBD1 (6 bases). V was cut by 6 bases and J by 1 base, with 7 bases left in between. Looked up from germline, CDR1 is SEHNR and CDR2 is FQNEAQ (reference sequence). CDR3 length equals 13 residues. The CDR3 DNA follows: TGTGCCAGCAGACAGGGAAGCAATCAGCCCCAGCATTTT. It encodes CASRQGSNQPQHF. Filled out from reference TRBV7-9 and TRBJ1-5, the complete variable domain reads DTGVSQNPRHKITKRGQNVTFRCDPISEHNRLYWYRQTLGQGPEFLTYFQNEAQLEKSRLLSDRFSAERPKGSFSTLEIQRTEQGDSAMYLCASRQGSNQPQHFGDGTRLSIL.

The V and J genes are TRBV6-6 and TRBJ2-5; D is perhaps TRBD2 (5 bases). V lost 0 bases and J lost 0, with 8 bases in between. This CDR3 contains 15 residues. Germline CDR1 and CDR2: MNHNY and SVGAGI (reference sequence). The CDR3 DNA reads as TGTGCCAGCAGTTACTCGGGAGATTACCAAGAGACCCAGTACTTC. It is translated as CASSYSGDYQETQYF.

V gene TRBV21-1 combines with J gene TRBJ2-7; TRBD1, the table's D call, lacks a check against the DNA. TRBV21-1 is tagged as a pseudogene. The CDR3 contains 13 residues. The CDR3: CASRGQDPYEQYV. In nucleotides, the CDR3 is TGTGCCAGCAGGGGACAGGACCCCTACGAGCAGTACGTC.

This clone was counted ten times or more. J is TRBJ2-3 and V is TRBV29-1, with TRBD1 matching over 7 bases. Looked up from germline, CDR1 is SQVTM and CDR2 is ANQGSEA. The length of the CDR3 is 13 residues. J lost 6 bases, V lost 7 bases, and 10 bases had no gene match. CDR3 bases: TGCAGCGCCCGAGGACAGGTTGCCGATACGCAGTATTTT. Amino acid sequence: CSARGQVADTQYF.

There are a few counts of this clone. The rearrangement links TRBV5-1 to TRBJ1-1; weak D call: TRBD1 (6 bases). Germline CDR1 and CDR2: SGHRS and YFSETQ. This CDR3 has 15 residues. V gave up 0 bases and J gave up 1 base, with 10 bases separating them. DNA for the CDR3: TGCGCCAGCAGCTTGGGGGGGCAGGGGAACACTGAAGCTTTCTTT. Encoded protein: CASSLGGQGNTEAFF.

This chain uses TRBV5-8 with TRBJ2-1, with 11 nucleotides matching TRBD2. The CDR3 extends over 17 amino acids. Germline V gives CDR1 SGHTS, CDR2 YDEGEE. V trimming: 3 bases; J trimming: 4 bases; junction bases outside the gene matches: 9. CDR3 protein: CASSSSETSGGYNEQFF. The CDR3 bases are TGTGCCAGCAGCTCCTCAGAAACTAGCGGGGGTTACAATGAGCAGTTCTTC.

The chain has TRBV7-2 and TRBJ2-1, with 10 bases lining up with TRBD1. Germline CDR1 reads SGHTA; CDR2 reads FQGNSA. Trimming at V came to 3 bases and at J to 4 bases, leaving 9 bases not matched to a gene. CDR3 length: 17 amino acids. CDR3 bases: TGTGCCAGCAGCTTTTCCACCGGGACAGGGGCATACAATGAGCAGTTCTTC. Its translation: CASSFSTGTGAYNEQFF. The full variable domain, with the rest looked up from reference TRBV7-2 and TRBJ2-1, is GAGVSQSPSNKVTEKGKDVELRCDPISGHTALYWYRQSLGQGLEFLIYFQGNSAPDKSGLPSDRFSAERTGGSVSTLTIQRTQQEDSAVYLCASSFSTGTGAYNEQFFGPGTRLTVL.

This rearrangement joins TRBV7-9 to TRBJ2-1, with TRBD2 identical over 12 bases. V shed 11 bases and J 0 bases; nucleotides not matched to a gene: 14. Germline assignment: CDR1 SEHNR and CDR2 FQNEAQ (reference sequence). There are 18 residues in the CDR3. In DNA form, the CDR3 reads TGTGCCTGCATGTTGACGCTAGCGGGAGGGCCCTCCTACAATGAGCAGTTCTTC. Its protein is CACMLTLAGGPSYNEQFF.

J is TRBJ2-5 and V is TRBV12-5, with D possibly TRBD1 on 5 matching bases. The CDR3 is made up of 16 amino acids. Looked up from germline, CDR1 is LGHNT and CDR2 is FRNRAP. V lost 0 bases to trimming and J lost 3 bases, with 14 bases between them. The CDR3, as DNA: TGTGCTAGTGGTTTGGTACAACCCATACAGGAAGAGACCCAGTACTTC. Its translation is CASGLVQPIQEETQYF.

This clone was seen more than once but under ten times. This chain joins TRBV18 and TRBJ1-1; no definite D call. This CDR3 is built from 16 residues. Germline CDR1 is KGHSH and CDR2 is LQKENI. V lost 3 bases and J lost 0, with 14 bases in between. The CDR3 is CASSPQAYSMNTEAFF. CDR3 coding DNA: TGTGCCAGCTCACCCCAAGCTTATTCCATGAACACTGAAGCTTTCTTT.

This clone was observed a few times. J is TRBJ2-2 and V is TRBV7-9; a weak D match, TRBD1 (6 bases). V was clipped by 5 bases and J by 6 bases, with 16 bases between them. The germline gives CDR1 SEHNR, CDR2 FQNEAQ (reference sequence). The CDR3 is 15 residues long. The CDR3 DNA follows: TGTGCCAGCAGCCCCTCCCTCACAGGGCCCGGGGAGCTGTTTTTT. It specifies CASSPSLTGPGELFF.

This clone was detected only a few times. The chain joins TRBV29-1 to TRBJ2-7; a possible D gene is TRBD2 (5 bases). Germline V CDR1 and CDR2: SQVTM, ANQGSEA. V lost 0 bases to trimming and J lost 0 bases, with 12 bases between them. This CDR3 has 15 residues. The CDR3 nucleotides are TGCAGCGTTGAAGATTGGGAGCGGAGCTCCTACGAGCAGTACTTC. Amino acids: CSVEDWERSSYEQYF.

Here the CDR3 reads CASSNYLLAGVRTGELFF. CDR3 DNA sequence: TGTGCCAGCAGCAATTACCTCCTAGCGGGAGTTAGGACCGGGGAGCTGTTTTTT. The J gene is TRBJ2-2, the V gene TRBV7-8; 10 bases are a match to TRBD2. CDR1 and CDR2 (germline): SGHVS, FQNEAQ. V gave up 5 bases and J gave up 5 bases; unmatched junction bases: 14. CDR3 length: 18 residues. The full variable domain, in which reference TRBV7-8 and TRBJ2-2 provide the parts outside the CDR3, is GAGVSQSPRYKVAKRGQDVALRCDPISGHVSLFWYQQALGQGPEFLTYFQNEAQLDKSGLPSDRFFAERPEGSVSTLKIQRTQQEDSAVYLCASSNYLLAGVRTGELFFGEGSRLTVL.

CDR3 protein: CASSSQGLNTGELFF. Written as DNA, the CDR3 is TGTGCCAGCAGCTCACAGGGCTTAAACACCGGGGAGCTGTTTTTT. The chain combines TRBV5-4 with TRBJ2-2, with a tentative D call TRBD1 (6 bases). The V end lost 3 bases, the J end lost 2 bases, and 11 bases lay between the germline ends. The CDR3 runs 15 residues. Germline CDR1 is SGHNT and CDR2 is YYREEE (reference sequence).

The rearrangement links TRBV7-2 to TRBJ2-7; a weak D match, TRBD1 (5 bases). CDR3 length: 14 residues. Trimming cost V 1 base and J 4 bases, with 11 bases left between them. Germline V CDR1 and CDR2: SGHTA, FQGNSA. CDR3 in amino acids: CASSLGQGGYEQYF. For the CDR3, the DNA is TGTGCCAGCAGCTTAGGGCAGGGCGGATACGAGCAGTACTTC.

This clone was seen more than once but under ten times. This sequence joins TRBV18 and TRBJ2-1, with D hard to call. The V gene lost 3 bases and the J gene lost 9 bases, with 15 bases spanning the gap. Germline V CDR1 and CDR2: KGHSH, LQKENI. The CDR3 is 14 residues long. DNA of the CDR3: TGTGCCAGCTCACCGGGCGAAAATGATCGTGAGCAGTTCTTC. It encodes CASSPGENDREQFF.

This clone was observed a handful of times. The rearrangement joins TRBV5-4 to TRBJ2-5; D is ambiguous. CDR3 length equals 13 residues. The germline V gene encodes CDR1 SGHNT and CDR2 YYREEE (reference sequence). The V and J ends lost 1 base and 5 bases respectively, with 9 bases between them. The CDR3 sequence: CASSLSGVETQYF. CDR3 nucleotides: TGTGCCAGCAGCTTGTCTGGAGTGGAGACCCAGTACTTC. Full variable domain (rest looked up from reference TRBV5-4 and TRBJ2-5): ETGVTQSPTHLIKTRGQQVTLRCSSQSGHNTVSWYQQALGQGPQFIFQYYREEENGRGNFPPRFSGLQFPNYSSELNVNALELDDSALYLCASSLSGVETQYFGPGTRLLVL.

The rearrangement uses TRBV25-1 and TRBJ1-1; D is uncertain. V was trimmed by 5 bases and J by 7 bases, leaving 8 bases between them. The CDR3 runs to 11 residues. Germline values: CDR1 MGHDK, CDR2 SYGVNS. The CDR3 spells CASSYNREAFF. The CDR3 DNA reads TGTGCCAGCAGTTACAACCGTGAAGCTTTCTTT. The whole variable domain, remainder taken from reference TRBV25-1 and TRBJ1-1, is EADIYQTPRYLVIGTGKKITLECSQTMGHDKMYWYQQDPGMELHLIHYSYGVNSTEKGDLSSESTVSRIRTEHFPLTLESARPSHTSQYLCASSYNREAFFGQGTRLTVV.

The chain employs TRBV5-6 and TRBJ2-2; tentatively, D is TRBD2 (6 bases). This CDR3 is 16 amino acids long. Trimming left V 3 bases short and J 4 bases short, with 16 bases between. CDR1 and CDR2 from the germline V gene are SGHDT and YYEEEE. In nucleotides, the CDR3 is TGTGCCAGCAGCTCACTTTTGGGGGGATTCACCGGGGAGCTGTTTTTT. Its translation: CASSSLLGGFTGELFF.

In regard to this clone: Other DNA sequences within the sample encode an identical CDR3. The CDR3 region is CAWSRDSGNTIYF. Written as DNA, the CDR3 is TGTGCCTGGAGCCGGGACTCTGGAAACACCATATATTTT. This chain uses TRBV30 with TRBJ1-3; no definite D call. This CDR3 spans 13 amino acids. Per the germline V gene, CDR1 is GTSNPN and CDR2 is SVGIG (reference sequence). V lost 3 bases, J lost 0 bases, and 6 bases lay in between.

Only a few counts were recorded for this clone. The chain carries TRBV28 and TRBJ2-1; tentatively, D is TRBD2 (8 bases). The CDR3 length is 15 residues. The V gene lost 1 base and the J gene lost 9 bases, with 16 bases spanning the gap. CDR1 MDHEN and CDR2 SYDVKM come from the germline V gene. CDR3 sequence reads: CASSLLAGQRGEQFF. The DNA for the CDR3 is TGTGCCAGCAGTTTATTAGCGGGACAGAGGGGTGAGCAGTTCTTC.

The V gene is TRBV6-6, the J gene TRBJ2-5; 11 bases agree with TRBD1. The junction had 1 base not matched to a gene; V was cut back by 6 bases and J by 4 bases. This CDR3 is 13 amino acids long. Germline lookup yields CDR1 MNHNY and CDR2 SVGAGI (reference sequence). The CDR3 loop reads CASSGQGAETQYF. For the CDR3, the DNA is TGTGCCAGCAGCGGACAGGGGGCAGAGACCCAGTACTTC.

This chain links TRBV19 with TRBJ2-1; TRBD2 is a possible D gene (6 bases). The CDR3 has 16 residues. Germline V gene data show CDR1 as LNHDA and CDR2 as SQIVND (reference sequence). V was pared by 6 bases and J by 2 bases, with 17 bases between. The CDR3 reads CASRGGSGWAYNEQFF. Written as DNA, the CDR3 is TGTGCCAGTAGGGGGGGAAGCGGTTGGGCCTACAATGAGCAGTTCTTC.

The chain carries TRBV28 and TRBJ2-1; 9 bases align to TRBD2. CDR1 MDHEN and CDR2 SYDVKM come from the germline V gene. The CDR3 runs to 17 residues. The V segment lost 6 bases and the J segment 3 bases; nucleotides outside the gene matches: 12. The CDR3 coding sequence is TGTGCCAGCAGCCCCGCGAAGGCGGGGGGGGTCTACAATGAGCAGTTCTTC. Translated, it gives CASSPAKAGGVYNEQFF. Supplemented by reference TRBV28 and TRBJ2-1, the full variable domain reads DVKVTQSSRYLVKRTGEKVFLECVQDMDHENMFWYRQDPGLGLRLIYFSYDVKMKEKGDIPEGYSVSREKKERFSLILESASTNQTSMYLCASSPAKAGGVYNEQFFGPGTRLTVL.

This clone turned up a few times. This chain uses TRBV5-1 with TRBJ2-7; possibly TRBD2 for D (5 bases). This CDR3 spans 13 amino acids. V lost 2 bases to trimming and J lost 5 bases, with 11 bases between them. Germline CDR1 SGHRS, CDR2 YFSETQ. The DNA for the CDR3 is TGCGCCAGCAGCTTAGCGGTGAGCCACGAGCAGTACTTC. Translated: CASSLAVSHEQYF.

The chain uses TRBV19 and TRBJ2-7; 8 bases agree with TRBD2. Germline assignment: CDR1 LNHDA and CDR2 SQIVND (reference sequence). CDR3 size: 15 residues. After removal of 3 bases from V and 2 bases from J, the junction contained 6 bases not matched to a gene. CDR3 sequence (DNA): TGTGCCAGTAGTATGAGCGGGAGCCGAACCTACGAGCAGTACTTC. This translates into CASSMSGSRTYEQYF.